This T cell receptor (beta chain) was found in a study of cytomegalovirus exposure and HLA in healthy donors (dated by TCRdb to about 2017). At the level of the whole study: According to a later analysis, the roughly 120 validation repertoires were produced on the same platform as the 700 or so repertoires of the first cohort. The study was designed to test whether signatures of past pathogen exposure could be identified by cataloging public T cell receptors. A separate validation cohort of more than 100 different subjects was used in addition to the roughly 720-subject first cohort. To predict cytomegalovirus infection status, the study combined high-throughput TCR immunosequencing, statistical association of individual TCRs with disease status, and machine learning.

Donors formed part of the validation cohort, which comprised about 120 subjects and was distinct from the first cohort of under 750 subjects. Overall study results and their limits: According to the authors, the approach could potentially be generalized to other disease states and immunological phenotypes. The validation cohort had no HLA typing available for a later analysis, so co-occurrence within that cohort was assessed over all 130 or so repertoires. Most TCR sequences were seen in very few donors, while some public TCRs were found in many individuals. A few of the identified cytomegalovirus-associated TCR beta chains were confirmed in vitro to be specific for cytomegalovirus antigens. The classifier was reported to diagnose cytomegalovirus status with high specificity and sensitivity in both the original cohort and the validation cohort. The study gave a list of under 200 TCR beta chains associated with cytomegalovirus. Of the cluster scores, about 94% were above 0 in a later analysis, which found that TCRs clustered in the first cohort also tended to co-occur in the 120 or so validation repertoires.

The library came from the immunoSEQ multiplex PCR assay. As for the original processing: A statistical classification framework was built for diagnosing cytomegalovirus status from the catalog of TCR beta chain sequences. TCRdb provides this immuneACCESS table in a form limited to in-frame rearrangements. Some clones are lacking; in checked studies, under half of them reflect an unresolved V gene, and why the rest are absent is not known. From that table come the V and J calls and clone size; the DNA was used to work out D and trimming. Present in this sample are 45,000 to 70,000 clones, 90% of which were seen just once. Together, the top ten hold approximately 0.99% of the sample. The germline V gene gives CDR1 as MDHEN and CDR2 as SYDVKM. The CDR3 has 16 amino acids, counting the end cysteine and phenylalanine. Solely the CDR3 DNA is kept, with 48 bases framed from the first base. Here V drops 3 bases and J drops 12 bases, and the junction holds 12 bases not matched to any gene.

A remark on this clone: Its antigen specificity is not known. Qualities for individual bases were not recorded, and no much larger clone is one base off.

Rearrangement joined TRBV28 to TRBJ2-1; 12 middle bases align to TRBD2. What was sequenced was PBMCs. The source of this sequence is a man in his late teens or twenties in good health and CMV-seronegative. CDR3 protein: CASSFPGLAGSGGQFF. The DNA sequence follows: TGTGCCAGCAGTTTTCCGGGACTAGCGGGCTCTGGGGGGCAGTTCTTC.